One and the same sample provided the 23 T cell receptor beta chains below, sequenced in a study of cytomegalovirus exposure and HLA in healthy donors. PCR was performed using 60 Vbeta and 13 Jbeta primers. Sequencing was performed with immunoSEQ multiplex PCR; in TCRdb, only in-frame clones are kept and a portion is missing. The data contain approximately 170,000 clones, roughly 79% of them singletons. Sequencing used PBMCs. These receptors came from a woman aged 30 to 39 in good health and CMV-seropositive.

Comment on this clone: The same CDR3 is also encoded by other DNA sequences in this sample. The rearrangement joins TRBV28 to TRBJ1-5; 8 bases are shared with TRBD1. The V gene end was trimmed by 2 bases and the J gene end by 0 bases; junction bases not matched to a gene: 0. The CDR3 length is 15 residues. Germline CDR1 and CDR2: MDHEN and SYDVKM. Here the CDR3 DNA reads TGTGCCAGCAGTTTAACAGGGGGTAGCAATCAGCCCCAGCATTTT. This sequence encodes CASSLTGGSNQPQHF.

This clone was observed a handful of times. The CDR3 spells CASSFSQGTEAFF. CDR3 nucleotides: TGTGCCAGCAGCTTCTCACAGGGCACTGAAGCTTTCTTT. This chain joins TRBV5-4 and TRBJ1-1; D might be TRBD1 (6 bases). This CDR3 region has 13 residues. Germline V CDR1 and CDR2: SGHNT, YYREEE (reference sequence). Trimming removed 2 bases from V and 4 bases from J, with 9 bases in between.

This sequence joins TRBV19 and TRBJ1-2; possibly TRBD1 for D (6 bases). Trimming cost V 5 bases and J 4 bases, with 11 bases left between them. CDR1 is LNHDA and CDR2 is SQIVND in the germline V gene (reference sequence). This CDR3 region has 13 residues. CDR3 region: CASSPDRFYGYTF. The CDR3 coding sequence is TGTGCCAGTAGTCCGGACAGATTCTATGGCTACACCTTC. The full variable domain, completed using reference TRBV19 and TRBJ1-2, is DGGITQSPKYLFRKEGQNVTLSCEQNLNHDAMYWYRQDPGQGLRLIYYSQIVNDFQKGDIAEGYSVSREKKESFPLTVTSAQKNPTAFYLCASSPDRFYGYTFGSGTRLTVV.

The genes are TRBV6-5 and TRBJ2-3; a weak D match, TRBD1 (5 bases). Germline CDR1 reads MNHEY; CDR2 reads SVGAGI. Trimming shortened V by 2 bases and J by 7 bases, and 10 bases separated the two germline ends. This CDR3 region has 13 residues. CDR3: CASSYPGHYTQYF. The CDR3 DNA follows: TGTGCCAGCAGTTACCCCGGACACTATACGCAGTATTTT.

This clone was recorded only once. The chain carries TRBV28 and TRBJ1-5; D gene ambiguous. Looked up from germline, CDR1 is MDHEN and CDR2 is SYDVKM. Between the trimmed V and J ends, which lost 2 bases and 6 bases, there was a span of 14 bases. The CDR3 covers 15 residues. The CDR3 reads CASSLGGLGSQPQHF. DNA of the CDR3: TGTGCCAGCAGTTTAGGAGGGTTAGGTAGTCAGCCCCAGCATTTT.

The chain couples TRBV4-3 to TRBJ1-1, with D possibly being TRBD1 (6 bases). From germline, CDR1 is LGHNA and CDR2 YSLEER. CDR3 length: 15 amino acids. Trimming pared 5 bases from V and 4 bases from J, leaving 17 bases between. CDR3 loop: CASSWVRGGGTEAFF. As DNA, the CDR3 is TGCGCCAGCAGCTGGGTTAGGGGGGGCGGCACTGAAGCTTTCTTT.

The J gene is TRBJ2-3, the V gene TRBV7-6; the match to TRBD1 covers 9 bases. The CDR3 consists of 18 residues. Germline V CDR1 and CDR2: SGHVS, FNYEAQ. J lost 3 bases, V lost 4 bases, and 14 bases had no gene match. The DNA for the CDR3 is TGTGCCAGCAGCTCTCCCAGAGGGACAGGGCGTTTGACAGATACGCAGTATTTT. Translation: CASSSPRGTGRLTDTQYF.

The chain recombines TRBV19 with TRBJ2-6, with D uncertain. CDR3 size: 17 residues. Germline lookup yields CDR1 LNHDA and CDR2 SQIVND (reference sequence). Deletions cut 3 bases from V and 2 bases from J, with 14 bases between. The CDR3, as DNA: TGTGCCAGTAGTATCGGGTTTATTCGCCCTGGGGCCAACGTCCTGACTTTC. Amino acid sequence: CASSIGFIRPGANVLTF.

The chain employs TRBV5-4 and TRBJ2-3, with 7 bases matching TRBD2. CDR3 length: 14 amino acids. In germline, CDR1 is SGHNT, CDR2 YYREEE (reference sequence). V trimming: 2 bases; J trimming: 3 bases; junction bases outside the gene matches: 3. CDR3 amino acids: CASSFLAGTDTQYF. For the CDR3, the DNA is TGTGCCAGCAGCTTTTTAGCGGGTACAGATACGCAGTATTTT.

The V call is TRBV25-1, the J call TRBJ2-3; TRBD1 aligns across 8 bases. This CDR3 region has 15 residues. V trimming: 1 base; J trimming: 2 bases; junction bases outside the gene matches: 2. Germline V gives CDR1 MGHDK, CDR2 SYGVNS. The CDR3 reads CASSEWDRSTDTQYF. CDR3 in DNA: TGTGCCAGCAGTGAATGGGACAGGTCCACAGATACGCAGTATTTT.

The chain is built from TRBV2 and TRBJ2-7; 9 nucleotides match TRBD1. Trimming removed 4 bases from V and 7 bases from J; junction bases left unmatched: 17. Looked up from germline, CDR1 is SNHLY and CDR2 is FYNNEI. CDR3 length equals 17 residues. In nucleotides, the CDR3 is TGTGCCAGCAGTGGGATGCGGGACAGGGTTTCCCGTTGGGAGCAGTACTTC. Encoded protein: CASSGMRDRVSRWEQYF.

This chain joins TRBV4-1 and TRBJ1-6, with 9 bases aligning to TRBD1. Trimming removed 3 bases from V and 7 bases from J; junction bases left unmatched: 7. CDR1 and CDR2 from the germline V gene are MGHRA and YSYEKL. This CDR3 region has 16 residues. Here the CDR3 reads CASSHTGQGPNSPLHF. The CDR3 DNA sequence: TGCGCCAGCAGCCATACGGGACAGGGACCGAATTCACCCCTCCACTTT.

This clone was detected once. The rearrangement links TRBV7-8 to TRBJ2-7, with 9 bases that match TRBD1. Per germline, CDR1 SGHVS and CDR2 FQNEAQ. The CDR3 contains 18 residues. Losses at the gene ends were 5 bases for V and 2 bases for J; bases not matched to a gene: 16. The CDR3: CASSRAGPTGGVPYEQYF. Written as DNA, the CDR3 is TGTGCCAGCAGCCGGGCTGGTCCGACAGGGGGGGTTCCCTACGAGCAGTACTTC.

This chain joins TRBV29-1 and TRBJ1-2, with D uncertain. CDR3 size: 15 residues. Germline CDR1 and CDR2: SQVTM and ANQGSEA. Trimming stripped 4 bases from V and 0 bases from J, with 15 bases between. CDR3 loop: CSVARPEATNYGYTF. CDR3 coding DNA: TGCAGCGTTGCCCGCCCTGAAGCAACTAACTATGGCTACACCTTC.

The V and J genes are TRBV4-3 and TRBJ1-5; D may be TRBD1 (6 bases). Germline V gene sequence: CDR1 LGHNA, CDR2 YSLEER. This CDR3 comprises 14 residues. The V end lost 3 bases, the J end lost 4 bases, and 10 bases lay between the germline ends. Written as DNA, the CDR3 is TGCGCCAGCAGCCAGGACAGCCGAAATCAGCCCCAGCATTTT. Its translation: CASSQDSRNQPQHF.

This clone was seen only a few times. This chain links TRBV15 with TRBJ1-4, with 8 nucleotides matching TRBD1. The CDR3 extends over 14 amino acids. Trimming removed 1 base from V and 5 bases from J; junction bases left unmatched: 0. The germline gives CDR1 LNHNV, CDR2 YYDKDF (reference sequence). Here the CDR3 DNA reads TGTGCCACCAGCAGAGGGACAGGGAATGAAAAACTGTTTTTT. The encoded protein is CATSRGTGNEKLFF. The full variable domain, with the rest looked up from reference TRBV15 and TRBJ1-4, is DAMVIQNPRYQVTQFGKPVTLSCSQTLNHNVMYWYQQKSSQAPKLLFHYYDKDFNNEADTPDNFQSRRPNTSFCFLDIRSPGLGDTAMYLCATSRGTGNEKLFFGSGTQLSVL.

The chain uses TRBV28 and TRBJ2-2; possibly TRBD2 for D (7 bases). CDR3 size: 14 residues. V was pared by 9 bases and J by 2 bases, with 13 bases between. Germline lookup yields CDR1 MDHEN and CDR2 SYDVKM. DNA of the CDR3: TGTGCCAGTGGGGGGGGCGGAAACACCGGGGAGCTGTTTTTT. Its translation is CASGGGGNTGELFF.

The V gene is TRBV5-6, the J gene TRBJ2-7; possible D gene TRBD1, 5 bases. This CDR3 is 12 amino acids long. Per the germline V gene, CDR1 is SGHDT and CDR2 is YYEEEE. Trimming took off 0 bases at V and 7 bases at J, with 8 bases between the two ends. This chain's CDR3 is CASSLDHREQYF. The CDR3 region has the DNA TGTGCCAGCAGCTTGGACCACAGGGAGCAGTACTTC.

The rearrangement uses TRBV6-4 and TRBJ1-2; weak D call: TRBD1 (6 bases). Germline CDR1 reads MRHNA; CDR2 reads SNTAGT. Between the trimmed V and J ends, which lost 4 bases and 7 bases, there was a span of 13 bases. The CDR3 consists of 13 residues. CDR3 sequence: CASSAGQGLGYTF. In nucleotides, the CDR3 is TGTGCCAGCAGTGCAGGCCAGGGGCTTGGCTACACCTTC.

J is TRBJ2-3 and V is TRBV2; weak D call: TRBD2 (6 bases). The CDR3 spans 16 residues. In germline, CDR1 is SNHLY, CDR2 FYNNEI. Trimming removed 3 bases from V and 1 base from J, with 14 bases in between. The DNA for the CDR3 is TGTGCCAGCAGTGACGGCAGGGAGGCCCGCACAGATACGCAGTATTTT. Its translation is CASSDGREARTDTQYF.

The V and J genes are TRBV2 and TRBJ2-5, with 7 bases lining up with TRBD1. Germline V gives CDR1 SNHLY, CDR2 FYNNEI. The length of the CDR3 is 13 residues. V trimming: 5 bases; J trimming: 4 bases; junction bases outside the gene matches: 4. In DNA, the CDR3 is TGTGCCAGCAGTACAGGGGCAGGAGAGACCCAGTACTTC. The encoded protein is CASSTGAGETQYF.

This CDR3 is CASTHPTSGNTIYF. CDR3 nucleotide sequence: TGTGCCAGCACCCACCCGACATCCGGAAACACCATATATTTT. The chain carries TRBV11-2 and TRBJ1-3; D gene ambiguous. The CDR3 consists of 14 residues. V was cut by 7 bases and J by 4 bases, with 14 bases left in between. Germline values: CDR1 SGHAT, CDR2 FQNNGV.

V and J are TRBV11-2 and TRBJ2-2, with 8 nucleotides matching TRBD1. The trim removed 3 bases at V and 4 bases at J, leaving 4 bases unmatched. The germline V gene encodes CDR1 SGHAT and CDR2 FQNNGV. CDR3 length: 15 amino acids. The CDR3 is CASSLRTGPTGELFF. The DNA of the CDR3 is TGTGCCAGCAGCTTGCGGACAGGGCCCACCGGGGAGCTGTTTTTT.